Reported below is one TCR beta chain. These data belong to a study of cytomegalovirus exposure and HLA in healthy donors. The PCR had 60 Vbeta and 13 Jbeta primers. The data were produced by immunoSEQ multiplex PCR, yet TCRdb's version contains in-frame clones alone and is incomplete. The sample includes 45,000 or so clones. V was clipped by 2 bases and J by 0 bases, with 8 bases between them. The CDR3 is 16 amino acids. Germline V gene sequence: CDR1 MNHEY, CDR2 SVGAGI. The sample comprised PBMCs. The clonotype was recovered from a male donor in good health and CMV-seronegative. The chain joins TRBV6-5 to TRBJ2-6; no reliable D call. The CDR3 sequence: CASSYLRGSGANVLTF. DNA for the CDR3: TGTGCCAGCAGTTACCTTCGCGGCTCTGGGGCCAACGTCCTGACTTTC.